The clone carrying this TCR beta chain was picked up a small number of times. The antigen is unknown. Amplified TCR beta CDR3 regions derived from RNA transcripts. Researchers ran a first-round RT-PCR on the TCR CDR3 using the HTBI primer set. TCRdb re-derived calls from the multiplex PCR reads in MiXCR, one entry per CDR3 protein. The sample carries hundreds of thousands of distinct CDR3 sequences, approximately 15% recorded once. The germline V gene has CDR1 SEHNR and CDR2 FQNEAQ (reference sequence). The V gene end was trimmed by 4 bases and the J gene end by 3 bases; junction bases not matched to a gene: 4. This CDR3 comprises 17 residues. This sample was taken from a study of T cells in Graves' hyperthyroidism and ophthalmopathy. Findings of the study overall: Ophthalmopathy, as predicted by the model, came a median roughly 6.5 months after the prediction. Ophthalmopathy stood apart from stable hyperthyroidism in a 13 V-J model.

Input material: blood. This receptor was taken from a woman in her fifties or sixties with Graves' ophthalmopathy. This chain links TRBV7-9 with TRBJ2-1; 15 bases map to TRBD2. CDR3 sequence: CASSWTSGRAFYNEQFF. The CDR3 nucleotides read TGTGCCAGCAGCTGGACTAGCGGGAGGGCCTTCTACAATGAGCAGTTCTTC. The variable domain in full, with the rest retrieved from reference TRBV7-9 and TRBJ2-1, is DTGVSQNPRHKITKRGQNVTFRCDPISEHNRLYWYRQTLGQGPEFLTYFQNEAQLEKSRLLSDRFSAERPKGSFSTLEIQRTEQGDSAMYLCASSWTSGRAFYNEQFFGPGTRLTVL.